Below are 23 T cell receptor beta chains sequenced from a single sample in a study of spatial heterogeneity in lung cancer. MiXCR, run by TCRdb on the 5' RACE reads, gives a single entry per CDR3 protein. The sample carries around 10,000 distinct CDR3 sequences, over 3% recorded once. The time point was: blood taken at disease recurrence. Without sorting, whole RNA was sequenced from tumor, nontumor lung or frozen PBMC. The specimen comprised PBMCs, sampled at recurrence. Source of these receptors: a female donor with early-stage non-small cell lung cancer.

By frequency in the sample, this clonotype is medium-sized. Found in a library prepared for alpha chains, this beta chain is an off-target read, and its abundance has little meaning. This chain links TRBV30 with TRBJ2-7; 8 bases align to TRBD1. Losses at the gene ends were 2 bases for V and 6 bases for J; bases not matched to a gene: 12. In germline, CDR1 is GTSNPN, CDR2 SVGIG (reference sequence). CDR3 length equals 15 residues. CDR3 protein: CAWSPPVDRVTEQYF. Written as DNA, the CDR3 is TGTGCCTGGAGTCCCCCTGTGGACAGGGTGACCGAGCAGTACTTC.

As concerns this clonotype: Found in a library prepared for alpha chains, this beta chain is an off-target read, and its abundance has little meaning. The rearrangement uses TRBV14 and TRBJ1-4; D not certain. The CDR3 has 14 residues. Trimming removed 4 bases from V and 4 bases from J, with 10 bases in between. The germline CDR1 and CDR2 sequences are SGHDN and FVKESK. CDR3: CASSPGNLNEKLFF. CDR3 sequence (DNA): TGTGCCAGCAGCCCAGGAAACCTTAATGAAAAACTGTTTTTT. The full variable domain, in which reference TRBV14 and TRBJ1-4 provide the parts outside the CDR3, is EAGVTQFPSHSVIEKGQTVTLRCDPISGHDNLYWYRRVMGKEIKFLLHFVKESKQDESGMPNNRFLAERTGGTYSTLKVQPAELEDSGVYFCASSPGNLNEKLFFGSGTQLSVL.

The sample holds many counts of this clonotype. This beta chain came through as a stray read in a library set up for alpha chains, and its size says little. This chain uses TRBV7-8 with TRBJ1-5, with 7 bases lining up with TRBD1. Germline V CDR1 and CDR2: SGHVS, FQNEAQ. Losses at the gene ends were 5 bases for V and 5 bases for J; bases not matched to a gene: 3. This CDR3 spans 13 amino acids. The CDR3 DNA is TGTGCCAGCAGCACCCAGGGGGATCAGCCCCAGCATTTT. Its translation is CASSTQGDQPQHF.

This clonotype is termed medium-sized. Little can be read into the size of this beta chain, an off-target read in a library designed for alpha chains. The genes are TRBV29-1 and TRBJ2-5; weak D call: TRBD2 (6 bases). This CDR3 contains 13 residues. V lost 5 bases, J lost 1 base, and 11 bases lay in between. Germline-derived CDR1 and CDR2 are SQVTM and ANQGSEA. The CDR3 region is CSVLGDFQETQYF. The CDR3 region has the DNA TGCAGCGTTCTGGGGGACTTCCAAGAGACCCAGTACTTC.

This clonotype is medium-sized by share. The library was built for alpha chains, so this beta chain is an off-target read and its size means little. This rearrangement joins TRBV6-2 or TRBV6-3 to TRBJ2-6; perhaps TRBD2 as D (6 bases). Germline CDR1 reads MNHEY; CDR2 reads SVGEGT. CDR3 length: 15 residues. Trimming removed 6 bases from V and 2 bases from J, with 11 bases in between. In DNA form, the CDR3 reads TGTGCCAGCAGCCTTGGCGGGGCTGGGGCCAACGTCCTGACTTTC. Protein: CASSLGGAGANVLTF.

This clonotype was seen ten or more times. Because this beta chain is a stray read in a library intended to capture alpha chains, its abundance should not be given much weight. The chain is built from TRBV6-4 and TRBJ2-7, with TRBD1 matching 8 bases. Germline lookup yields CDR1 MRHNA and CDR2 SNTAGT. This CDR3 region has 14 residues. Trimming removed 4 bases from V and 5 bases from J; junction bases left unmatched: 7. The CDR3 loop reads CASSGLDRANEQYF. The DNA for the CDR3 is TGTGCCAGCAGTGGGTTGGACAGGGCAAACGAGCAGTACTTC.

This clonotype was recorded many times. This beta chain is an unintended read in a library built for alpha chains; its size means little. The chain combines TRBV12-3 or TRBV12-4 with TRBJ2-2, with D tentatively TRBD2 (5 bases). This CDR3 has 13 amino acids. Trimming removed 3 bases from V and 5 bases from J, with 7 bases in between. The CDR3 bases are TGTGCCAGCAGTTTCGGGGTTACCGGGGAGCTGTTTTTT. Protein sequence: CASSFGVTGELFF.

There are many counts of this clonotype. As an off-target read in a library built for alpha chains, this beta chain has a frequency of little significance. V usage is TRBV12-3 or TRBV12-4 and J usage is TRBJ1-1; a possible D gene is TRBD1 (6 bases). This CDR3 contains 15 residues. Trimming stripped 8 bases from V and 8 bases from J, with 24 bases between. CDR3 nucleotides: TGTGCCAGCCTGGGGGCTGGGACTAACGGCGCGGAAGCTTTCTTT. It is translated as CASLGAGTNGAEAFF.

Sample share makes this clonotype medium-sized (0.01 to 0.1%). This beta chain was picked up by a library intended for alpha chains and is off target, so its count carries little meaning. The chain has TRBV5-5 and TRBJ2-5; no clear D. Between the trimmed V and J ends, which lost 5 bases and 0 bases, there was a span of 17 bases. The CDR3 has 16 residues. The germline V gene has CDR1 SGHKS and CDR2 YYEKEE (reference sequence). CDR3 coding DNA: TGTGCCAGCAGACAGAAGGTTAGGGCGTACCAAGAGACCCAGTACTTC. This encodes CASRQKVRAYQETQYF.

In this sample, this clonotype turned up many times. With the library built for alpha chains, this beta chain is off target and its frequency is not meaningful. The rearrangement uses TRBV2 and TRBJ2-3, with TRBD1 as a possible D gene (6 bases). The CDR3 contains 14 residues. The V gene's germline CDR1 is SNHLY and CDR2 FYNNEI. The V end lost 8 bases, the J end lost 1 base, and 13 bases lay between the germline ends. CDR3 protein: CASRTARRTDTQYF. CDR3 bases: TGTGCCAGCCGGACAGCTCGGCGCACAGATACGCAGTATTTT.

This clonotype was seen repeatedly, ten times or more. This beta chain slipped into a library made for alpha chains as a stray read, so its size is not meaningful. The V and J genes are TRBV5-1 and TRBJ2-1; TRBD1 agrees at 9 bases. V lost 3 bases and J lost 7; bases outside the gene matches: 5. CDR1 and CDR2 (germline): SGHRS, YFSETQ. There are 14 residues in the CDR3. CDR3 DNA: TGCGCCAGCAGCTCACAGGGGGCTGGTAATGAGCAGTTCTTC. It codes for CASSSQGAGNEQFF.

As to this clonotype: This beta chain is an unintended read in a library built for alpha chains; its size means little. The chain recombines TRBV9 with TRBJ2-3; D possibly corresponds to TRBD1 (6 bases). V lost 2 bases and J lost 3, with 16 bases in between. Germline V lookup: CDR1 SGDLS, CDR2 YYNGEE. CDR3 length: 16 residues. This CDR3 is CASSVGGTGETDTQYF. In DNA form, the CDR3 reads TGTGCCAGCAGCGTTGGGGGCACAGGAGAGACAGATACGCAGTATTTT.

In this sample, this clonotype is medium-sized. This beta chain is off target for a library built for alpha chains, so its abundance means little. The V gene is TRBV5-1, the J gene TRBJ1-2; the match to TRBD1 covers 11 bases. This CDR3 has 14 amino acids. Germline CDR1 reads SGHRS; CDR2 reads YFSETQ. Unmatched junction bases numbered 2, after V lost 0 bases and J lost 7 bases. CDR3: CASSLAGTGGGYTF. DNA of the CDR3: TGCGCCAGCAGCTTGGCAGGGACAGGGGGTGGCTACACCTTC.

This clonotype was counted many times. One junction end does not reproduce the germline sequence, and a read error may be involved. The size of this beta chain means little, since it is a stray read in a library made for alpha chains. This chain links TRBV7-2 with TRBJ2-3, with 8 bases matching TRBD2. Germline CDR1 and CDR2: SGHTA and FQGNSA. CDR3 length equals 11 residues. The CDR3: CASRTRGALVF. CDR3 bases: TGTGCCAGCCGTACGCGGGGGGCCCTTGTTTTT.

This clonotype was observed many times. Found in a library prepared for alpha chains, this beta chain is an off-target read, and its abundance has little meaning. The CDR3 bases are TGCGCCAGCAGCTTTACCCTCGGGGTCCTGACTTTC. This codes for CASSFTLGVLTF. V usage is TRBV5-1 and J usage is TRBJ2-6, with D unresolved. The CDR3 length is 12 residues. Trimming removed 2 bases at V and 13 bases at J, with 10 bases between. CDR1 is SGHRS, CDR2 YFSETQ, per germline.

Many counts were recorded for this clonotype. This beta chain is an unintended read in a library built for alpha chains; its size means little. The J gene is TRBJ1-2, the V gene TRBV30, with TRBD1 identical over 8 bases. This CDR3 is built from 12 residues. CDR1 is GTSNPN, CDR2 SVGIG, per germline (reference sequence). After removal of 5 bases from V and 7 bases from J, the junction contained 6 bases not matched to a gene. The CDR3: CAWDRGTPGYTF. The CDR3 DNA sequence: TGTGCCTGGGACAGGGGAACGCCTGGCTACACCTTC.

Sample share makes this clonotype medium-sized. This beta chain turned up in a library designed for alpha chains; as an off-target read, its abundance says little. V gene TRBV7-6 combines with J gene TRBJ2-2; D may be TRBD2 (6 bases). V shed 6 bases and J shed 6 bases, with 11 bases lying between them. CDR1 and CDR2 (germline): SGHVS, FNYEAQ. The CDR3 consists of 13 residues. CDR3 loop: CASSSGVPGELFF. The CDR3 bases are TGTGCCAGCAGTTCGGGGGTACCCGGGGAGCTGTTTTTT.

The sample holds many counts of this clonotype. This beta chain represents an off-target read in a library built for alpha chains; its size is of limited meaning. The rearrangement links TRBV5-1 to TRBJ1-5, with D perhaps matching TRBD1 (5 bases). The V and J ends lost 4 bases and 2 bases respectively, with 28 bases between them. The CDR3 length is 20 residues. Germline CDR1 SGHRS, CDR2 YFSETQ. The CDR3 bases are TGCGCCAGCAGCCCGCTTACGGACAATGGGGGTACTTCAGGCAATCAGCCCCAGCATTTT. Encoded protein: CASSPLTDNGGTSGNQPQHF.

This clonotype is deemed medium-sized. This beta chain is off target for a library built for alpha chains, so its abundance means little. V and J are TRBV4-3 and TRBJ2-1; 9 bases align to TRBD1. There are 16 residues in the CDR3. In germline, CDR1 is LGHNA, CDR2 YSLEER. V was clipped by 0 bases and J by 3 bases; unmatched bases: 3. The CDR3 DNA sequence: TGCGCCAGCAGCCAAGAGGTGACAGGGGGCTACAATGAGCAGTTCTTC. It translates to CASSQEVTGGYNEQFF.

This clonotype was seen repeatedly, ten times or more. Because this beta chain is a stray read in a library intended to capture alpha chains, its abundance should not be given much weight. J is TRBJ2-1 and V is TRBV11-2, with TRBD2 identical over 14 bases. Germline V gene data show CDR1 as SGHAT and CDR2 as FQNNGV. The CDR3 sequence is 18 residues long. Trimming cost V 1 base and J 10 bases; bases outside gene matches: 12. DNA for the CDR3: TGTGCCAGCAGCTTAGGAGGGGCCGGGACTAGCGGGGGTGGAGAGCAGTTCTTC. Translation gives CASSLGGAGTSGGGEQFF.

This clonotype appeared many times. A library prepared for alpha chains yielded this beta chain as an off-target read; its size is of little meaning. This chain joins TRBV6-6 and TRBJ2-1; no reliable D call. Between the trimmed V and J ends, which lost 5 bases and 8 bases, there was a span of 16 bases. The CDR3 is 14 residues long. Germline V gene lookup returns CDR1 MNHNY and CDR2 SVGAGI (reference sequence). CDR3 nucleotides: TGTGCCAGCAGTGACAAGGTCCGATACGATGAGCAGTTCTTC. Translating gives CASSDKVRYDEQFF.

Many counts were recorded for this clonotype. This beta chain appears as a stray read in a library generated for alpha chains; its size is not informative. In nucleotides, the CDR3 is TGTGCCAGCAGTCCGCGGACAGGGGTGAACACTGAAGCTTTCTTT. As protein: CASSPRTGVNTEAFF. The chain joins TRBV6-5 to TRBJ1-1; 9 positions match TRBD1. The CDR3 spans 15 residues. Per germline, CDR1 MNHEY and CDR2 SVGAGI. The J segment lost 0 bases and the V segment lost 5 bases, leaving 4 bases of the junction unmatched.

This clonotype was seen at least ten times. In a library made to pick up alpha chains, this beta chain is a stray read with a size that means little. CDR3 sequence reads: CASSVQGEQFF. CDR3 sequence (DNA): TGCGCCAGCAGCGTCCAAGGTGAGCAGTTCTTC. The chain is built from TRBV5-1 and TRBJ2-1; D unclear. The V end lost 4 bases, the J end lost 9 bases, and 8 bases lay between the germline ends. The CDR3 sequence is 11 residues long. Germline loops: CDR1 SGHRS, CDR2 YFSETQ.